This T cell receptor (beta chain) was identified in a study of T-cell reconstitution after alpha-beta-depleted transplantation in children (dated by TCRdb to the mid-2010s). About the investigation overall: Using TCR repertoire profiling, the study quantitatively followed how T-cell immune reconstitution unfolded in children after TCRalphabeta/CD19-depleted allogeneic hematopoietic cell transplantation.

CDR1 and CDR2 are read off the germline V gene as SGHTA and FQGTGA. The CDR3 measures 14 amino acids from cysteine to phenylalanine. Of all the DNA, just the CDR3 is kept, 42 bases in frame from base 1. V drops 2 bases and J drops 4 bases, leaving 10 bases in between. This clonotype was observed at least ten times. What this receptor recognizes is not known. No clone much larger than this one lies a single base away; base qualities are absent. Points the paper makes about the study in general: The frequencies of hyperexpanded clones fell over the following months, and after one year, T-cell counts and TCRbeta diversity were mostly attributed to newly produced T cells. In some patients, the high TCRbeta diversity seen at day 60 was put down to recipient T cells and intrathymic progenitors that had survived conditioning. About two months after transplant, the apparently early recovery of alphabetaT-cell counts reportedly depended on just several hundred clones that had expanded rapidly and came from non-depleted graft cells.

Receptor libraries were prepared by PCR. These reads were obtained on an Illumina HiSeq 2500. To normalize quantification of the TCRbeta repertoire, the TCR libraries were built with molecular barcoding that relied on unique molecular identifiers. TCRdb ran its own pipeline on the public reads, namely fastp trimming at Q25 and MiXCR clone calling, and kept in-frame beta chains. Rows with one shared CDR3 protein collapse into an entry with the most common genes and DNA. The sample records over 90,000 distinct CDR3 sequences, about 6.8% of which are singletons. Around 15% of the sample belongs to the ten largest clones. What this sample's treatment or condition label stands for: allogeneic hematopoietic cell transplantation with graft depleted of TCRalphabeta T cells and CD19 B cells. Transplant recipients were children who received TCRalphabeta/CD19-depleted allogeneic hematopoietic cell grafts.

The chain is made from TRBV7-3 and TRBJ2-3; no confident D gene assignment can be made. The sample in question was PBMCs, obtained before TCRalphabeta/CD19-depleted stem cell transplant. The TCR originated in a boy aged 2 to 9 with acute lymphoblastic leukemia, due to receive a stem cell transplant. CDR3 protein: CASSLSPGSDTQYF. The nucleotide sequence is TGTGCCAGCAGCTTATCCCCCGGGTCAGATACGCAGTATTTT.